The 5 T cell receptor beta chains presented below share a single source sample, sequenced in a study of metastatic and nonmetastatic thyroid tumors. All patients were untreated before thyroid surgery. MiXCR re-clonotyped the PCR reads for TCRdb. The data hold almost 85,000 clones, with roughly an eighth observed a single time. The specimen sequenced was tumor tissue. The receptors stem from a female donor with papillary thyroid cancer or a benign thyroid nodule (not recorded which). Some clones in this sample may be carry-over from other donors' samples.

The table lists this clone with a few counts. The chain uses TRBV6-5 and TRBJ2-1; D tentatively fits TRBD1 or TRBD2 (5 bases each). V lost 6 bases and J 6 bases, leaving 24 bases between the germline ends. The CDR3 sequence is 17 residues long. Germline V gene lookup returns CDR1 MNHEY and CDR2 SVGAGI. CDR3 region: CASSLHTRDLKFNEQFF. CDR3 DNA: TGTGCCAGCAGCCTGCATACTCGGGACCTCAAGTTCAATGAGCAGTTCTTC.

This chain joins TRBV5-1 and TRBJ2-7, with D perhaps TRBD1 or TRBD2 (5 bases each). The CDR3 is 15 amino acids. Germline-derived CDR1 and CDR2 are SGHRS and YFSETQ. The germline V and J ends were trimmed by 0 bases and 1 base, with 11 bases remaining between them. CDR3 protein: CASSLARDGSYEQYF. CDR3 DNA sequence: TGCGCCAGCAGCTTGGCCAGGGACGGTTCCTACGAGCAGTACTTC.

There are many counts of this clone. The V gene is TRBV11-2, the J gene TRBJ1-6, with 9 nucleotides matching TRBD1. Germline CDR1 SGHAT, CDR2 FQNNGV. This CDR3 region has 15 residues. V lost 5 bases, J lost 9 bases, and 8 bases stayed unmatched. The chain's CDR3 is CASSPSRDRASPLHF. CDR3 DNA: TGTGCCAGCAGCCCTTCACGGGACAGGGCTTCACCCCTCCACTTT.

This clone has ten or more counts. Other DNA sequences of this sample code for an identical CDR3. The DNA for the CDR3 is TGTGCCAGCAGCCAAGTACTAGGAGTTGAGCAGTTCTTC. Protein sequence: CASSQVLGVEQFF. The genes are TRBV14 and TRBJ2-1, with a tentative D call TRBD2 (5 bases). Germline-derived CDR1 and CDR2 are SGHDN and FVKESK. The CDR3 is 13 residues long. Between the trimmed V and J ends, which lost 1 base and 9 bases, there was a span of 10 bases.

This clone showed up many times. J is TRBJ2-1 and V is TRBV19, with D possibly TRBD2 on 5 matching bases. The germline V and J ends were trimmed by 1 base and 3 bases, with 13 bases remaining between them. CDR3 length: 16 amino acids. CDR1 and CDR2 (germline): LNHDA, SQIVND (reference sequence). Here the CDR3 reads CASSIVADSNYNEQFF. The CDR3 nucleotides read TGTGCCAGTAGTATAGTGGCGGACTCCAACTACAATGAGCAGTTCTTC.